Listed below are T cell receptor beta chains from one sample, sequenced in a study of beta chain features in type 1 diabetes. Measured with immunoSEQ multiplex PCR; TCRdb has only the in-frame clones, and not every one. The data show about 640,000 clones, with around 12% seen just once and 0.09% to 0.15% held by the top ten. Input material: naive CD4+ T cells from blood. The source of these receptors is a man aged 25-45 years with type 1 diabetes. CDR3s include the opening cysteine and the closing phenylalanine or tryptophan. The D gene is left open where the match is weak. Size tells how often a clone was seen (once, few, many) or the class of an expanded clone, and some rows leave it out.

size	V	D	J	DNA	CDR3
few	TRBV7-2	TRBD2	TRBJ2-5	TGTGCCAGCAGCCCTAGCGGGAGGGAGACCCAGTACTTC	CASSPSGRETQYF
few	TRBV4-3	-	TRBJ1-6	TGCGCCAGCAGCCAATCCACCCTTCTCCCCAGGGATTCACCCCTCCACTTT	CASSQSTLLPRDSPLHF
few	TRBV15	TRBD1	TRBJ1-2	TGTGCCACCAGCAGCTACTCGACAGGGGGCTTTGGCTACACCTTC	CATSSYSTGGFGYTF
few	TRBV7-2	-	TRBJ1-5	TGTGCCAGCAGCACGAACGGTCAGCCCCAGCATTTT	CASSTNGQPQHF
-	TRBV7-9	-	TRBJ1-1	TGTGCCAGCAGCTTGCAGGCCGGGAACACTGAAGCTTTCTTT	CASSLQAGNTEAFF
few	TRBV19	TRBD1	TRBJ2-3	TGTGCCAGTAGCAGAGGGGGCGCGAGCACAGATACGCAGTATTTT	CASSRGGASTDTQYF
-	TRBV9	-	TRBJ2-1	TGTGCCAGCAGCGTAGTGGGGCCTTCTAATGAGCAGTTCTTC	CASSVVGPSNEQFF
few	TRBV21-1	-	TRBJ1-2	TGTGCCAGCAGCCCCACACCTCGGTATGGCTACACCTTC	CASSPTPRYGYTF
-	TRBV11-3	-	TRBJ2-2	TGTGCCAGCAGCCCCCAAACTGGAGGGGAGCTGTTTTTT	CASSPQTGGELFF
few	TRBV14	TRBD2	TRBJ2-3	TGTGCCAGCAGGTTAGCGGGGGGGCCAGGTACGCAGTATTTT	CASRLAGGPGTQYF
few	TRBV7-9	-	TRBJ2-5	TGTGCCAGCAGTACGGACAGTCAGGAGACCCAGTACTTC	CASSTDSQETQYF
-	TRBV11-3	-	TRBJ1-5	TGTGCCAGCAGCTTAGATCGCGGGCCCCAGCATTTT	CASSLDRGPQHF
few	TRBV7-2	-	TRBJ2-7	TGTGCCAGCAGCTTCTCATATGCCTCCTACGAGCAGTACTTC	CASSFSYASYEQYF
few	TRBV18	-	TRBJ1-2	TGTGCCAGCTCACCACCGGGAGGCTATGGCTACACCTTC	CASSPPGGYGYTF
-	TRBV4-3	-	TRBJ1-1	TGCGCCAGCAGCCACCTAGGGGGGACTGAAGCTTTCTTT	CASSHLGGTEAFF
-	TRBV9	-	TRBJ1-2	TGTGCCAGCAGTTCCCAGGTTTTATATGGCTACACCTTC	CASSSQVLYGYTF
-	TRBV12-5	-	TRBJ2-6	TGTGCTAGTGGTTTGGCCCCGGGGATCAACGTCCTGACTTTC	CASGLAPGINVLTF
-	TRBV18	-	TRBJ2-1	TGTGCCAGCTCACGGCGCGGAGGGTCCTACAATGAGCAGTTCTTC	CASSRRGGSYNEQFF
few	TRBV4-3	TRBD1	TRBJ2-1	TGCGCCAGCAGCCAAGATTCCCCATTCGGACAGGGGTTCAATGAGCAGTTCTTC	CASSQDSPFGQGFNEQFF
-	TRBV7-2	-	TRBJ2-3	TGTGCCAGCAGCTTACAACAGGCGTCCACAGATACGCAGTATTTT	CASSLQQASTDTQYF
few	TRBV28	-	TRBJ2-7	TGTGCCAGCACCCCGGGCAGACGCTCCTACGAGCAGTACTTC	CASTPGRRSYEQYF
-	TRBV4-2	-	TRBJ1-2	TGTGCCAGCAGCCTCGACACTACAGGGCTCTATGGCTACACCTTC	CASSLDTTGLYGYTF
few	TRBV7-8	-	TRBJ2-6	TGTGCCAGCAGGGTGACAGCGTCTGGGGCCAACGTCCTGACTTTC	CASRVTASGANVLTF
few	TRBV30	-	TRBJ1-2	TGTGCCTGGAGCGTTAGGGGAGTAGGGAGGGACTTGAACTATGGCTACACCTTC	CAWSVRGVGRDLNYGYTF
few	TRBV16	-	TRBJ2-1	TGTGCCAGCAGCCCCGCGGGCTACGCCTCGATTAATGAGCAGTTCTTC	CASSPAGYASINEQFF
-	TRBV18	-	TRBJ2-3	TGTGCCAGCTCACCATTGAGCACAGATACGCAGTATTTT	CASSPLSTDTQYF
-	TRBV9	TRBD1	TRBJ2-1	TGTGCCAGCAGCGAGACAGGGTTGGCTGAGCAGTTCTTC	CASSETGLAEQFF
-	TRBV27	-	TRBJ2-7	TGTGCCAGCAGAGAGACAGGCTACTCCTACGAGCAGTACTTC	CASRETGYSYEQYF
few	TRBV13	-	TRBJ1-2	TGTGCCAGCAGCTTATACGGAGGGTATGGCTACACCTTC	CASSLYGGYGYTF
few	TRBV7-2	-	TRBJ1-5	TGTGCCAGCAGCTCGCGAGCTACTGGGGCATGGGGCAATCAGCCCCAGCATTTT	CASSSRATGAWGNQPQHF
-	TRBV7-2	-	TRBJ1-3	TGTGCCAGCAGCTTAGCTCTCGCAGCTGGAAACACCATATATTTT	CASSLALAAGNTIYF
-	TRBV7-2	TRBD2	TRBJ2-3	TGTGCCAGCAGCGGAGCGGGGCTAACCACAGATACGCAGTATTTT	CASSGAGLTTDTQYF
-	TRBV6-1	-	TRBJ2-1	TGTGCCTCTACAGGAGGGATTGCTGGTAATGAGCAGTTCTTC	CASTGGIAGNEQFF
-	TRBV4-2	TRBD1	TRBJ1-1	TGTGCCAGCAGCACGAGGACAGGGGGGAACACTGAAGCTTTCTTT	CASSTRTGGNTEAFF
few	TRBV28	-	TRBJ1-6	TGTGCCAGCAGTTTAGCGGAATCACCCCTCCACTTT	CASSLAESPLHF
-	TRBV9	TRBD2	TRBJ2-7	TGTGCCAGCAGCGTATTTCCCTTATCGGGGGGAGGGGAGCAGTACTTC	CASSVFPLSGGGEQYF
few	TRBV30	TRBD2	TRBJ2-1	TGTGCCGGAAAGAGGGCGGGGGGGCCCAATGAGCAGTTCTTC	CAGKRAGGPNEQFF
-	TRBV27	-	TRBJ2-5	TGTGCCAGCAGTTTATCGAGGCAGGGACAAGAGACCCAGTACTTC	CASSLSRQGQETQYF
-	TRBV13	TRBD2	TRBJ2-1	TGTGCCAGCAGCCCTGGGACTAGCGGGGGGGCTCAGACCAATGAGCAGTTCTTC	CASSPGTSGGAQTNEQFF
-	TRBV7-2	-	TRBJ2-2	TGTGCCAGCAGCCTTCAGGGGGGGCTTGGCACCGGGGAGCTGTTTTTT	CASSLQGGLGTGELFF